The clone carrying this T cell receptor beta chain was seen more than once but under ten times. The antigen remains unidentified. CDR1 is MNHEY, CDR2 SVGEGT, per germline. This CDR3 comprises 15 residues. V was cut by 2 bases and J by 0 bases, with 11 bases left in between. From 5'RACE with constant-segment primers came TCR alpha and TCR beta cDNA libraries that carried sample barcodes and UMIs. One entry per CDR3 protein results from TCRdb running MiXCR on the 5' RACE reads. The data hold hundreds of thousands of distinct CDR3 sequences, with approximately 18% observed a single time. This sample was included in a study of T-cell memory formation after mild COVID-19. The overall study: The two donors had largely donor-specific TCR clusters. Regarding the study as a whole: Pre-infection memory already had some responding clones, implying cross-reactive memory joined. Shrinking CD4+ clones were chiefly CM and EM; CD8+ ones were chiefly EMRA.

The specimen was PBMCs or a T cell subset sorted from them (not recorded which). The rearrangement joins TRBV6-2 or TRBV6-3 to TRBJ2-7; weak D call: TRBD1 (5 bases). The TCR was taken from an adult woman who had mild COVID-19 (a few samples of this study predate the infection). Cell type and time point are not known. The CDR3 sequence is CASSYVDSTSYEQYF. CDR3 bases: TGTGCCAGCAGTTACGTCGACAGCACCTCCTACGAGCAGTACTTC.